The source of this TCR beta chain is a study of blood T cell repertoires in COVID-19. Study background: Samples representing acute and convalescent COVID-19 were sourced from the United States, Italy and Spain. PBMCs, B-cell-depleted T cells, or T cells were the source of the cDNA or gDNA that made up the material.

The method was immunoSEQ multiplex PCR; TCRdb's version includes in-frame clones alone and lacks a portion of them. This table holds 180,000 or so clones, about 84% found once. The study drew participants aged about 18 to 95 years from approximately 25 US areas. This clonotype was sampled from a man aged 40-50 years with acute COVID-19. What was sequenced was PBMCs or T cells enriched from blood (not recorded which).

CDR3 in DNA: TGTGCCAGCAGCAAAACGCGGCTGAACACTGAAGCTTTCTTT. Its translation: CASSKTRLNTEAFF. This rearrangement joins TRBV5-6 to TRBJ1-1; the D is unclear. Germline CDR1 SGHDT, CDR2 YYEEEE. The CDR3 has 14 residues. Trimming removed 4 bases from V and 0 bases from J, with 10 bases in between. The complete variable domain, with remaining parts taken from reference TRBV5-6 and TRBJ1-1, reads DAGVTQSPTHLIKTRGQQVTLRCSPKSGHDTVSWYQQALGQGPQFIFQYYEEEERQRGNFPDRFSGHQFPNYSSELNVNALLLGDSALYLCASSKTRLNTEAFFGQGTRLTVV.